This T cell receptor (beta chain) was recorded in a study of metastatic and nonmetastatic thyroid tumors. Overall study context: Blood and tumor or nodule tissue repertoires from malignant and benign thyroid patients were compared. The study's findings and limits: Reportedly, malignant thyroid tumors had significantly higher TCR beta diversity than benign nodules, in blood and tumor.

As processed by the authors: A papillary thyroid cancer distant-metastasis classifier was built from CDR3 differences across clinicopathological groups. TCRdb re-analyzed the PCR reads using MiXCR. The V and J calls come from TCRdb's annotation, not from the publication. The sample yields 35,000 to 50,000 clones, 4% seen once. The germline V gene has CDR1 LGHNT and CDR2 FRNRAP. The CDR3 contains 12 residues. Each patient went into thyroid surgery without having received any treatment. This clone was detected a few times. Its antigen remains unknown. Sequence at one end of the junction differs from germline and may be a read error.

The specimen sequenced was blood. This clonotype was obtained from a female donor with papillary thyroid cancer or a benign thyroid nodule (not recorded which). Some clones in this sample may be carry-over from other donors' samples. The chain recombines TRBV12-5 with TRBJ2-3, with D possibly matching TRBD2 (5 bases). CDR3 in amino acids: CASGLWGDTQYF. CDR3 nucleotides: TGTGCTAGTGGTTTGTGGGGAGATACGCAGTACTTT.